This TCR beta chain was documented in a study of T cells after yellow fever vaccination. The wider study: Fractions of low cell number were prepared using SMART-Seq v4 Ultra Low Input.

The CDR3 has 12 amino acids. V was clipped by 5 bases and J by 3 bases, with 10 bases between them. From germline, CDR1 is DFQATT and CDR2 SNEGSKA (reference sequence). One entry per CDR3 protein, called by TCRdb with MiXCR from the 5' RACE reads. The table includes more than 15,000 distinct CDR3 sequences, just over 4% detected once. Findings and caveats of the study: The secondary response was weaker but peaked faster, day 5 versus 15.

This clonotype counts as medium-sized. The TCR comes from a man younger than 40 who received the YFV17D yellow fever vaccine. The sequencing used PBMCs, either bulk or a sorted T-cell subset (CD4+, CD8+, memory, or dextramer-sorted; not recorded which), collected 15 days after the yellow fever booster vaccination. The chain combines TRBV20-1 with TRBJ2-5; D gene uncertain. The CDR3: CSAQWGKETQYF. The CDR3 DNA reads as TGCAGTGCTCAATGGGGAAAAGAGACCCAGTACTTC.